This T cell receptor (beta chain) was sequenced for a study of sequential checkpoint blockade in melanoma. About the research overall: DNA from 95 or so pretreatment tumor samples underwent TCRβ immunosequencing. Points from the study as a whole: Clinical benefit was about 30 times likelier when tumor T-cell fraction and clonality increased. Tumor T-cell fraction and clonality correlated with PD-L1 and CD8+ counts.

V dropped 4 bases and J dropped 1 base, with 7 bases sitting between them. This CDR3 contains 13 residues. Germline-derived CDR1 and CDR2 are KGHSH and LQKENI. The treatment: randomized to nivolumab then ipilimumab (arm A) or the reverse (arm B). Patients had received no earlier DNA-damaging chemotherapy. Only a few counts were recorded for this clone. Its antigen is unknown. Produced via immunoSEQ multiplex PCR; TCRdb's table is partial and in-frame only. In the table there are about 6,800 clones, more than 25% of which are singletons. J is TRBJ1-1 and V is TRBV18; D not certain. This receptor was obtained from a human donor with melanoma. The source material was tumor tissue (inferred from file names), sampled from a patient given nivolumab and ipilimumab in sequence. The CDR3 sequence is CASSQTRNTEAFF. The CDR3 DNA sequence: TGTGCCAGCTCACAGACTAGGAACACTGAAGCTTTCTTT.